Below, 21 T cell receptor beta chains from the same sample are listed, as sequenced in a study of blood T cell repertoires in COVID-19. Using immunoSEQ multiplex PCR, the repertoire was profiled, and TCRdb retains in-frame clones only, with some absent. The sample contains a few hundred thousand clones, 70% to 90% of which appear only once. Sequencing was done on a sample of peripheral blood. The receptors shown here come from a woman between 25 and 40 years old with active or convalescent COVID-19.

The chain recombines TRBV27 with TRBJ1-6, with D unresolved. CDR1 MNHEY and CDR2 SMNVEV come from the germline V gene (reference sequence). The CDR3 spans 15 residues. V shed 5 bases and J shed 7 bases, with 15 bases lying between them. The chain's CDR3 is CASSPVEQYNSPLHF. The CDR3 DNA sequence: TGTGCCAGCAGTCCAGTAGAACAGTACAATTCACCCCTCCACTTT.

V gene TRBV5-8 combines with J gene TRBJ1-2; D is unclear. The germline V gene encodes CDR1 SGHTS and CDR2 YDEGEE. The CDR3 has 20 residues. With 0 bases removed from V and 0 bases from J, the gap between germline ends came to 24 bases. CDR3 DNA: TGTGCCAGCAGCTTGGTAATCGGTGGGCAGAGCATAAAAGCTAACTATGGCTACACCTTC. Its translation: CASSLVIGGQSIKANYGYTF.

There are a few counts of this clone. V and J are TRBV7-8 and TRBJ2-7; 7 bases line up with TRBD1. Trimming removed 3 bases from V and 4 bases from J; junction bases left unmatched: 6. The V gene's germline CDR1 is SGHVS and CDR2 FQNEAQ. The CDR3 covers 14 residues. The CDR3 DNA is TGTGCCAGCAGCTTTACGACAGGGCAGTACGAGCAGTACTTC. Translating it yields CASSFTTGQYEQYF.

The chain combines TRBV19 with TRBJ1-2; D may be TRBD1 (5 bases). There are 14 residues in the CDR3. CDR1 is LNHDA and CDR2 is SQIVND in the germline V gene (reference sequence). V lost 3 bases, J lost 5 bases, and 13 bases lay in between. The CDR3 reads CASSMEQGWYGYTF. CDR3 in DNA: TGTGCCAGTAGTATGGAGCAGGGTTGGTATGGCTACACCTTC.

The J gene is TRBJ2-4, the V gene TRBV18; 9 nucleotides agree with TRBD1. J gave up 4 bases and V 6 bases, and 7 bases lay outside the gene matches. Germline V gene data show CDR1 as KGHSH and CDR2 as LQKENI. CDR3 length: 15 residues. CDR3 nucleotide sequence: TGTGCCAGCTCCCCGGGACAGGGATTGAAAAACATTCAGTACTTC. Translation: CASSPGQGLKNIQYF. Based on the CDR3 plus reference TRBV18 and TRBJ2-4, the full variable domain is NAGVMQNPRHLVRRRGQEARLRCSPMKGHSHVYWYRQLPEEGLKFMVYLQKENIIDESGMPKERFSAEFPKEGPSILRIQQVVRGDSAAYFCASSPGQGLKNIQYFGAGTRLSVL.

The chain couples TRBV28 to TRBJ2-7; possibly TRBD2 for D (6 bases). In germline, CDR1 is MDHEN, CDR2 SYDVKM. Trimming stripped 3 bases from V and 6 bases from J, with 15 bases between. This CDR3 spans 14 amino acids. CDR3 DNA sequence: TGTGCCAGCAGTTTGACCCGGGTTAGCGGCGAGCAGTACTTC. This gives the protein CASSLTRVSGEQYF.

CDR3 sequence: CASSPGQGTDTQYF. For the CDR3, the DNA is TGTGCCAGCAGCCCAGGACAGGGTACAGATACGCAGTATTTT. The chain is built from TRBV13 and TRBJ2-3; 8 positions agree with TRBD1. The CDR3 is made up of 14 amino acids. The germline gives CDR1 PRHDT, CDR2 FYEKMQ (reference sequence). J gave up 3 bases and V 5 bases, and 4 bases lay outside the gene matches. Drawing the rest from reference TRBV13 and TRBJ2-3, the complete variable domain is AAGVIQSPRHLIKEKRETATLKCYPIPRHDTVYWYQQGPGQDPQFLISFYEKMQSDKGSIPDRFSAQQFSDYHSELNMSSLELGDSALYFCASSPGQGTDTQYFGPGTRLTVL.

This clone was seen once. V is TRBV9 and J is TRBJ1-4, with 7 bases identical to TRBD1. The trim removed 4 bases at V and 3 bases at J, leaving 0 bases unmatched. Germline V CDR1 and CDR2: SGDLS, YYNGEE. There are 13 residues in the CDR3. The CDR3 nucleotides are TGTGCCAGCAGCAGGGGGCCTAATGAAAAACTGTTTTTT. Translation gives CASSRGPNEKLFF.

This chain links TRBV6-5 with TRBJ1-4; D is unresolved. CDR1 is MNHEY, CDR2 SVGAGI, per germline. V shed 5 bases and J shed 4 bases, with 14 bases lying between them. The CDR3 consists of 15 residues. In DNA form, the CDR3 reads TGTGCCAGCAGTAGGCCGGGGTTTGGTAATGAAAAACTGTTTTTT. Encoded protein: CASSRPGFGNEKLFF.

This chain connects TRBV28 to TRBJ2-7, with 8 bases that match TRBD1. J was trimmed by 4 bases and V by 5 bases; bases with no gene match: 13. CDR3 length: 16 residues. Germline loops: CDR1 MDHEN, CDR2 SYDVKM. CDR3 amino acids: CASSTPGQGLIYEQYF. The CDR3 nucleotides read TGTGCCAGCAGTACCCCCGGACAGGGCCTGATATACGAGCAGTACTTC.

This clone was seen only a few times. The chain links TRBV28 to TRBJ1-2; TRBD1 matches at 8 bases. The germline V gene encodes CDR1 MDHEN and CDR2 SYDVKM. The CDR3 length is 15 residues. V lost 6 bases and J lost 4; bases outside the gene matches: 10. Here the CDR3 reads CASSSAQGGVYGYTF. CDR3 DNA sequence: TGTGCCAGCAGCTCGGCACAGGGGGGGGTCTATGGCTACACCTTC.

The chain is built from TRBV3-1 (or the pseudogene TRBV3-2) and TRBJ1-6; TRBD1 agrees at 7 bases. The CDR3 is 14 residues long. The ends lost 4 bases at V and 6 bases at J; junction bases unmatched: 3. CDR1 and CDR2 (germline): LGHDT, YNNKEL (reference sequence). The CDR3 DNA follows: TGTGCCAGCAGCCGCACAGGGGCTAATTCACCCCTCCACTTT. It is translated as CASSRTGANSPLHF.

V usage is TRBV29-1 and J usage is TRBJ1-4; no clear D. V was cut by 4 bases and J by 6 bases, with 3 bases left in between. This CDR3 region has 10 residues. Germline CDR1 SQVTM, CDR2 ANQGSEA. The CDR3 bases are TGCAGCGTTGGAGATGAAAAACTGTTTTTT. Translated, it gives CSVGDEKLFF.

This clone has just one count. This rearrangement joins TRBV18 to TRBJ1-2, with a tentative D call TRBD1 (6 bases). Germline V gene sequence: CDR1 KGHSH, CDR2 LQKENI. The CDR3 runs to 16 residues. Trimming took 3 bases from V and 2 from J, leaving 16 bases between them. DNA for the CDR3: TGTGCCAGCTCACCCGAGGCAGGGGTGGTAAACTATGGCTACACCTTC. Its protein product is CASSPEAGVVNYGYTF.

The chain uses TRBV6-4 and TRBJ2-3; TRBD2 matches at 7 bases. Germline V gene data show CDR1 as MRHNA and CDR2 as SNTAGT. J gave up 4 bases and V 5 bases, and 6 bases lay outside the gene matches. The CDR3 runs 14 residues. The CDR3 sequence: CASSPGREADTQYF. CDR3 coding DNA: TGTGCCAGCAGTCCCGGACGGGAGGCAGATACGCAGTATTTT.

This chain joins TRBV13 and TRBJ2-7; 9 nucleotides agree with TRBD1. The germline CDR1 and CDR2 sequences are PRHDT and FYEKMQ (reference sequence). V shed 5 bases and J 6 bases; nucleotides not matched to a gene: 14. The CDR3 is 16 residues long. CDR3 bases: TGTGCCAGCAGCCCCCGGACCGGGACAGGGTCTGGCGAGCAGTACTTC. This translates into CASSPRTGTGSGEQYF.

The chain is built from TRBV7-8 and TRBJ2-2, with TRBD1 matching over 7 bases. The CDR3 is made up of 15 amino acids. CDR1 and CDR2 from the germline V gene are SGHVS and FQNEAQ. V gave up 4 bases and J gave up 6 bases; unmatched junction bases: 8. CDR3 region: CASSSTGERAGELFF. In DNA, the CDR3 is TGTGCCAGCAGCTCCACAGGGGAAAGGGCCGGGGAGCTGTTTTTT.

The chain employs TRBV30 and TRBJ1-2, with a possible D match to TRBD1 (6 bases). V gave up 3 bases and J gave up 1 base, with 15 bases separating them. The CDR3 covers 15 residues. Germline V lookup: CDR1 GTSNPN, CDR2 SVGIG (reference sequence). The CDR3, as DNA: TGTGCCTGGAGCGCCACAGGCAGGGGTAACTATGGCTACACCTTC. It specifies CAWSATGRGNYGYTF.

This chain connects TRBV15 to TRBJ2-4; perhaps TRBD2 as D (5 bases). Germline V gives CDR1 LNHNV, CDR2 YYDKDF (reference sequence). This CDR3 region has 13 residues. Trimming pared 2 bases from V and 8 bases from J, leaving 10 bases between. The CDR3 DNA reads TGTGCCACCAGCAGACCCGGGGTCGACATTCAGTACTTC. Protein: CATSRPGVDIQYF. The entire variable domain, with the rest obtained from reference TRBV15 and TRBJ2-4, is as follows: DAMVIQNPRYQVTQFGKPVTLSCSQTLNHNVMYWYQQKSSQAPKLLFHYYDKDFNNEADTPDNFQSRRPNTSFCFLDIRSPGLGDTAMYLCATSRPGVDIQYFGAGTRLSVL.

This chain uses TRBV29-1 with TRBJ2-3; 10 positions match TRBD2. V lost 5 bases to trimming and J lost 10 bases; unmatched junction nucleotides: 9. The V gene's germline CDR1 is SQVTM and CDR2 ANQGSEA. The CDR3 totals 13 residues. The CDR3 here is CSVTSGISSAQYF. The CDR3 bases are TGCAGCGTTACTAGCGGGATAAGTAGTGCGCAGTATTTT.

The DNA of the CDR3 is TGTGCCAGCAGCTCTGTGGGGGGGTCAGATACGCAGTATTTT. It translates to CASSSVGGSDTQYF. V usage is TRBV2 and J usage is TRBJ2-3; TRBD2 matches at 7 bases. Germline-derived CDR1 and CDR2 are SNHLY and FYNNEI. This CDR3 has 14 amino acids. Trimming cost V 6 bases and J 4 bases; bases outside gene matches: 7.